The rows below give T cell receptor beta chains drawn from one sample of a study of blood T cells in healthy people across ages. A single record per CDR3 protein comes from TCRdb applying MiXCR to the 5' RACE reads. The table lists about 630,000 distinct CDR3 sequences, around 20% of them singletons. Sequencing used blood. The receptors were sampled from a man aged 65 to 85 in good health. Each CDR3 is given with its conserved first and last residue. D genes are given only for firm matches. Expanded clones are given a class, and other clones once, few, many or no size at all.

D gene: TRBD2; V gene: TRBV12-3/TRBV12-4; J gene: TRBJ2-3; clone size: .; CDR3 protein: CASNGRGLAGGLDTQYF; CDR3 DNA: TGTGCCAGCAACGGTCGGGGACTAGCGGGAGGGTTAGATACGCAGTATTTT
D gene: TRBD1; V gene: TRBV20-1; J gene: TRBJ2-5; clone size: .; CDR3 protein: CSARDQDRGGETQYF; CDR3 DNA: TGCAGTGCTAGAGACCAGGACAGGGGAGGAGAGACCCAGTACTTC
D gene: .; V gene: TRBV10-3; J gene: TRBJ2-5; clone size: many; CDR3 protein: CAISDRDQETQYF; CDR3 DNA: TGTGCCATCAGTGACCGGGATCAAGAGACCCAGTACTTC
D gene: TRBD2; V gene: TRBV4-2; J gene: TRBJ2-7; clone size: few; CDR3 protein: CASSQPSGSPYEQYF; CDR3 DNA: TGTGCCAGCAGCCAGCCTAGCGGGAGTCCCTACGAGCAGTACTTC
D gene: .; V gene: TRBV6-4; J gene: TRBJ1-5; clone size: .; CDR3 protein: CASSEAGNQPQHF; CDR3 DNA: TGTGCCAGCAGTGAAGCGGGCAATCAGCCCCAGCATTTT
D gene: .; V gene: TRBV27; J gene: TRBJ1-3; clone size: .; CDR3 protein: CATVSGNTIYF; CDR3 DNA: TGTGCCACCGTCTCTGGAAACACCATATATTTT
D gene: .; V gene: TRBV10-3; J gene: TRBJ2-2; clone size: .; CDR3 protein: CAISTAGQVGNTGELFF; CDR3 DNA: TGTGCCATCAGTACCGCCGGGCAGGTCGGGAACACCGGGGAGCTGTTTTTT
D gene: .; V gene: TRBV20-1; J gene: TRBJ2-4; clone size: .; CDR3 protein: CSARALETGLAKNIQYF; CDR3 DNA: TGCAGTGCTAGAGCCCTTGAGACAGGACTAGCCAAAAACATTCAGTACTTC
D gene: TRBD2; V gene: TRBV5-1; J gene: TRBJ2-7; clone size: .; CDR3 protein: CASSFGGGNYEQYF; CDR3 DNA: TGCGCCAGCAGCTTTGGGGGAGGGAACTACGAGCAGTACTTC
D gene: TRBD2; V gene: TRBV11-1; J gene: TRBJ2-3; clone size: .; CDR3 protein: CASSFLPSGGTDTQYF; CDR3 DNA: TGTGCCAGCAGCTTTCTGCCTAGCGGGGGCACAGATACGCAGTATTTT
D gene: .; V gene: TRBV28; J gene: TRBJ2-1; clone size: few; CDR3 protein: CASSSGKGYNEQFF; CDR3 DNA: TGTGCCAGCAGCTCAGGGAAAGGCTACAATGAGCAGTTCTTC
D gene: TRBD2; V gene: TRBV7-2; J gene: TRBJ2-7; clone size: few; CDR3 protein: CASSVTSGVMYEQYF; CDR3 DNA: TGTGCCAGCAGCGTGACTAGCGGGGTTATGTACGAGCAGTACTTC
D gene: TRBD1; V gene: TRBV11-2; J gene: TRBJ2-1; clone size: .; CDR3 protein: CASSQHSDRIRFF; CDR3 DNA: TGTGCCAGCAGCCAACATTCGGACAGGATCAGGTTCTTC
D gene: .; V gene: TRBV21-1; J gene: TRBJ2-5; clone size: .; CDR3 protein: CASSSRGPLETQYF; CDR3 DNA: TGTGCCAGCAGTTCGAGGGGACCCTTGGAGACCCAGTACTTC